This T cell receptor delta chain was sequenced for a study of γδ T cells in repeated Plasmodium falciparum infection. General study results and limits: Vdelta2-negative gammadelta repertoires appeared less diverse and less shared in Malian than Australian children.

TCRdb re-called the multiplex PCR reads via CATT. The table has tens of thousands of delta-chain clones, approximately 1% seen once; the top ten hold 7.5% to 10%. Flow sorting of PBMC yielded separate Vgamma9/Vdelta2+ and Vdelta2-negative gammadelta T cell populations for bulk repertoire analysis. On this clone itself: Its antigen remains unidentified.

Trimming took 2 bases from V and 8 from J; bases not matched to a gene: 3. CDR1 is GEAIGNYY, CDR2 EKD, per germline. The length of the CDR3 is 12 residues. Sequences were obtained from gamma-delta T cells from blood. This rearrangement joins TRDV2 to TRDJ1, with 8 bases lining up with TRDD3. In the absence of a J gene in TCRdb, the DNA was matched to germline to assign it here. The source of this sequence is a pool of human donors (malaria-infected and uninfected, not separated). The CDR3 coding sequence is TGTGCCTGTGACATCGGGGATACAAAACTCATCTTT. Protein product: CACDIGDTKLIF.